The next 17 T cell receptor beta chains were all read from a single sample in a study of cytomegalovirus exposure and HLA in healthy donors. PCR primers comprised 60 Vbeta and 13 Jbeta primers. Generated by immunoSEQ multiplex PCR, the TCRdb table keeps only in-frame clones and is missing some. Among 50,000 to 75,000 clones, 75% to 90% were seen once, and the ten largest hold around 3.9%. The sample consisted of PBMCs. These receptors came from a woman between 35 and 50 years old in good health and CMV-seronegative.

The V gene is TRBV9, the J gene TRBJ1-1; possible D gene TRBD1, 5 bases. CDR1 SGDLS and CDR2 YYNGEE come from the germline V gene. This CDR3 is 12 amino acids long. Trimming pared 5 bases from V and 6 bases from J, leaving 11 bases between. CDR3 sequence: CASSRPGPEAFF. DNA of the CDR3: TGTGCCAGCAGTAGACCAGGGCCTGAAGCTTTCTTT. Based on the CDR3 plus reference TRBV9 and TRBJ1-1, the full variable domain is DSGVTQTPKHLITATGQRVTLRCSPRSGDLSVYWYQQSLDQGLQFLIQYYNGEERAKGNILERFSAQQFPDLHSELNLSSLELGDSALYFCASSRPGPEAFFGQGTRLTVV.

V usage is TRBV19 and J usage is TRBJ1-1; tentatively, D is TRBD1 (5 bases). V lost 1 base to trimming and J lost 1 base, with 10 bases between them. In germline, CDR1 is LNHDA, CDR2 SQIVND (reference sequence). This CDR3 comprises 15 residues. The CDR3 reads CASSIVNRQNTEAFF. CDR3 DNA sequence: TGTGCCAGTAGTATAGTTAACAGGCAGAACACTGAAGCTTTCTTT.

The chain recombines TRBV7-6 with TRBJ1-1, with no clear D. The CDR3 runs 14 residues. Germline lookup yields CDR1 SGHVS and CDR2 FNYEAQ. V was clipped by 5 bases and J by 5 bases, with 15 bases between them. In DNA form, the CDR3 reads TGTGCCAGCAGCCCGGGTTCTCGGAATACTGAAGCTTTCTTT. It yields the protein CASSPGSRNTEAFF. Full variable domain (remainder filled in from reference TRBV7-6 and TRBJ1-1): GAGVSQSPRYKVTKRGQDVALRCDPISGHVSLYWYRQALGQGPEFLTYFNYEAQQDKSGLPNDRFSAERPEGSISTLTIQRTEQRDSAMYRCASSPGSRNTEAFFGQGTRLTVV.

The V and J genes are TRBV11-2 and TRBJ1-2; tentatively, D is TRBD1 (5 bases). The CDR3 is 14 amino acids. V was shortened by 5 bases and J by 1 base, with 11 bases between the two germline ends. Germline CDR1 SGHAT, CDR2 FQNNGV. CDR3 coding DNA: TGTGCCAGCAGCGCCCAGCAGGGTAACTATGGCTACACCTTC. Translating gives CASSAQQGNYGYTF.

The rearrangement links TRBV2 to TRBJ2-1, with D tentatively TRBD2 (6 bases). This CDR3 spans 14 amino acids. V gave up 11 bases and J gave up 7 bases, with 21 bases separating them. Germline V CDR1 and CDR2: SNHLY, FYNNEI. Written as DNA, the CDR3 is TGTGCCTCAAATGGAGGGAGATCAACAAATGAGCAGTTCTTC. Translating gives CASNGGRSTNEQFF.

V and J are TRBV5-1 and TRBJ2-1, with D tentatively TRBD2 (5 bases). The CDR3 has 15 residues. The V gene's germline CDR1 is SGHRS and CDR2 YFSETQ. V shed 4 bases and J shed 0 bases, with 11 bases lying between them. This CDR3 reads CASSADSPSYNEQFF. CDR3 coding DNA: TGCGCCAGCAGCGCGGACTCTCCCTCCTACAATGAGCAGTTCTTC. Full variable domain (outside the CDR3, taken from reference TRBV5-1 and TRBJ2-1): KAGVTQTPRYLIKTRGQQVTLSCSPISGHRSVSWYQQTPGQGLQFLFEYFSETQRNKGNFPGRFSGRQFSNSRSEMNVSTLELGDSALYLCASSADSPSYNEQFFGPGTRLTVL.

This clone was detected only a few times. This chain links TRBV10-3 with TRBJ2-7; D is unclear. This CDR3 has 13 residues. Germline CDR1 reads ENHRY; CDR2 reads SYGVKD. Trimming shortened V by 5 bases and J by 2 bases, and 10 bases separated the two germline ends. Here the CDR3 DNA reads TGTGCCATCAGTCATACAGAGCCCTACGAGCAGTACTTC. The encoded protein is CAISHTEPYEQYF.

The chain's CDR3 is CASRTTGTSGTYQETQYF. CDR3 DNA sequence: TGTGCCAGCAGAACCACCGGGACTAGCGGGACGTACCAAGAGACCCAGTACTTC. V is TRBV9 and J is TRBJ2-5, with 13 bases fitting TRBD2. Germline CDR1 reads SGDLS; CDR2 reads YYNGEE. Losses at the gene ends were 5 bases for V and 0 bases for J; bases not matched to a gene: 10. The CDR3 extends over 18 amino acids.

The chain recombines TRBV5-1 with TRBJ2-7; D is unresolved. The CDR3 totals 14 residues. The V end lost 0 bases, the J end lost 6 bases, and 13 bases lay between the germline ends. Germline values: CDR1 SGHRS, CDR2 YFSETQ. The CDR3 reads CASSLAVRSPEQYF. CDR3 sequence (DNA): TGCGCCAGCAGCTTGGCTGTTCGCAGTCCCGAGCAGTACTTC.

The V call is TRBV28, the J call TRBJ1-2; D remains unclear. The V end lost 5 bases, the J end lost 5 bases, and 18 bases lay between the germline ends. The V gene's germline CDR1 is MDHEN and CDR2 SYDVKM. The CDR3 has 15 amino acids. The CDR3 sequence is CASSQTQAASYGYTF. The CDR3 DNA follows: TGTGCCAGCAGTCAAACTCAGGCTGCTTCGTATGGCTACACCTTC.

The CDR3 DNA reads as TGTGCCAGCAGCCAAGTTGGCCAGGGGATGGAGGAGACCCAGTACTTC. Translating it yields CASSQVGQGMEETQYF. The chain couples TRBV4-2 to TRBJ2-5, with a weak D call TRBD1 (6 bases). The CDR3 extends over 16 amino acids. V gave up 1 base and J gave up 5 bases, with 17 bases separating them. The V gene's germline CDR1 is LGHNA and CDR2 YNFKEQ.

In this sample, this clone turned up a few times. The rearrangement uses TRBV2 and TRBJ2-1; D uncertain. The germline CDR1 and CDR2 sequences are SNHLY and FYNNEI. V was shortened by 7 bases and J by 0 bases, with 13 bases between the two germline ends. This CDR3 comprises 15 residues. The CDR3 here is CASIPTKYSYNEQFF. The CDR3 DNA sequence: TGTGCCAGCATCCCAACAAAGTACTCCTACAATGAGCAGTTCTTC.

The chain recombines TRBV28 with TRBJ2-1, with D perhaps matching TRBD2 (6 bases). CDR3 size: 15 residues. Germline V gives CDR1 MDHEN, CDR2 SYDVKM. Between the trimmed V and J ends, which lost 5 bases and 9 bases, there was a span of 20 bases. CDR3 residues: CASSPARDRMSEQFF. CDR3 in DNA: TGTGCCAGCAGTCCCGCGCGGGATAGGATGAGTGAGCAGTTCTTC.

This CDR3 is CASSLARTANEKLFF. The CDR3 bases are TGTGCCAGCAGCTTAGCGCGCACAGCTAATGAAAAACTGTTTTTT. The chain employs TRBV7-9 and TRBJ1-4; D gene ambiguous. The CDR3 sequence is 15 residues long. The V gene's germline CDR1 is SEHNR and CDR2 FQNEAQ (reference sequence). The V gene lost 0 bases and the J gene lost 3 bases, with 8 bases spanning the gap.

The chain carries TRBV6-5 and TRBJ2-3, with no clear D. Germline loops: CDR1 MNHEY, CDR2 SVGAGI. The CDR3 totals 13 residues. V was shortened by 6 bases and J by 4 bases, with 11 bases between the two germline ends. The CDR3 DNA reads TGTGCCAGCAGACCCGCGATTTCAGATACGCAGTATTTT. Translating gives CASRPAISDTQYF.

This clone has more than one count but fewer than ten. CDR3 sequence reads: CASSRQGNTEAFF. CDR3 nucleotide sequence: TGTGCCAGCAGCAGACAGGGTAACACTGAAGCTTTCTTT. The chain has TRBV6-5 and TRBJ1-1; TRBD1 matches 7 bases. There are 13 residues in the CDR3. Trimming took 6 bases from V and 2 from J; bases not matched to a gene: 3. Germline V gene sequence: CDR1 MNHEY, CDR2 SVGAGI.

V usage is TRBV5-1 and J usage is TRBJ1-4, with 8 bases aligning to TRBD1. The V segment lost 5 bases and the J segment 3 bases; nucleotides outside the gene matches: 6. The CDR3 spans 15 residues. Germline assignment: CDR1 SGHRS and CDR2 YFSETQ. The CDR3 reads CASRDQGAANEKLFF. The CDR3 nucleotides read TGCGCCAGCAGGGATCAGGGGGCTGCTAATGAAAAACTGTTTTTT.